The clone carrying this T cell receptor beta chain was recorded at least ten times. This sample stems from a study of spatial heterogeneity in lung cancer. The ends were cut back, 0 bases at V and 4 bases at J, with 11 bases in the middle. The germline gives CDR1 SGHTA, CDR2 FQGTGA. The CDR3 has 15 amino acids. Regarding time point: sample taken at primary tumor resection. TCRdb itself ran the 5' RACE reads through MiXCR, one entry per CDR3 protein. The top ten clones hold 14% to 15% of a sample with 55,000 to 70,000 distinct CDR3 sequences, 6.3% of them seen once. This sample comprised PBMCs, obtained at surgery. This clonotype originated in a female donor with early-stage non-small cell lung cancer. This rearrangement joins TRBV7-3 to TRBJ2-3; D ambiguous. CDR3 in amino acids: CASSLTSSGADTQYF. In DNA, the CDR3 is TGTGCCAGCAGCTTAACGTCCTCTGGCGCAGATACGCAGTATTTT.